These 7 T cell receptor beta chains were sequenced from one sample in a study of blood T cell repertoires in COVID-19. The assay was immunoSEQ multiplex PCR, and TCRdb's table has in-frame clones only and misses some. The profile covers fewer than 250,000 clones, with approximately 86% appearing a single time and around 1.7% taken by the ten largest. Sequencing input: peripheral blood. These receptors all come from a woman aged 55 to 70 who had recovered from COVID-19.

Of note for this clone: One end of the junction varies from germline; a read error may be responsible. The chain joins TRBV5-6 to TRBJ2-2; possible D gene TRBD1, 5 bases. Germline CDR1 SGHDT, CDR2 YYEEEE. There are 13 residues in the CDR3. CDR3 residues: CQSGGARTGELFF. In DNA, the CDR3 is TGCCAATCGGGTGGGGCGAGGACCGGGGAGCTGTTTTTT.

V gene TRBV4-1 combines with J gene TRBJ1-2; D might be TRBD1 (6 bases). The CDR3 consists of 15 residues. Between the trimmed V and J ends, which lost 0 bases and 4 bases, there was a span of 12 bases. CDR1 is MGHRA and CDR2 is YSYEKL in the germline V gene. CDR3 protein: CASSQDGEGGYGYTF. In DNA, the CDR3 is TGCGCCAGCAGCCAAGATGGGGAGGGGGGCTATGGCTACACCTTC.

The gene calls are TRBV19 and TRBJ1-6; 7 positions agree with TRBD1. The CDR3 has 15 residues. Germline CDR1 reads LNHDA; CDR2 reads SQIVND (reference sequence). J gave up 9 bases and V 7 bases, and 12 bases lay outside the gene matches. The CDR3 here is CASKGLEQGTSPLHF. In DNA, the CDR3 is TGTGCCAGTAAGGGACTTGAACAGGGGACTTCACCCCTCCACTTT.

In its sample, this clone was seen once. The chain combines TRBV5-5 with TRBJ2-4, with 8 bases fitting TRBD1. CDR1 and CDR2 from the germline V gene are SGHKS and YYEKEE (reference sequence). The V segment lost 0 bases and the J segment 8 bases; nucleotides outside the gene matches: 4. CDR3 length equals 14 residues. The CDR3 DNA reads TGTGCCAGCAGCTTGGGGCAGGGGGCGGACATTCAGTACTTC. Translated, it gives CASSLGQGADIQYF.

The rearrangement joins TRBV6-1 to TRBJ2-7; 8 positions agree with TRBD1. The J segment lost 3 bases and the V segment lost 3 bases, leaving 4 bases of the junction unmatched. The germline gives CDR1 MNHNS, CDR2 SASEGT. The CDR3 covers 14 residues. CDR3 amino acids: CASSDGQGIYEQYF. In DNA form, the CDR3 reads TGTGCCAGCAGTGATGGACAGGGTATCTACGAGCAGTACTTC.

This clone was observed once. The chain couples TRBV15 to TRBJ1-4; D unclear. Trimming took 0 bases from V and 2 from J, leaving 7 bases between them. Germline CDR1 LNHNV, CDR2 YYDKDF (reference sequence). The CDR3 runs to 15 residues. The CDR3 here is CATSREIQTNEKLFF. Written as DNA, the CDR3 is TGTGCCACCAGCAGAGAGATCCAGACTAATGAAAAACTGTTTTTT.

V usage is TRBV15 and J usage is TRBJ1-6, with 8 bases that match TRBD1. CDR1 LNHNV and CDR2 YYDKDF come from the germline V gene (reference sequence). The ends lost 4 bases at V and 8 bases at J; junction bases unmatched: 10. This CDR3 is built from 16 residues. DNA for the CDR3: TGTGCCACCAGCAAAGAGCCAGGGGGCTTGGATTCACCCCTCCACTTT. This gives the protein CATSKEPGGLDSPLHF.